Shown below are 14 T cell receptor beta chains from a single sample sequenced in a study of blood T cell repertoires in COVID-19. TCRdb's table, derived via immunoSEQ multiplex PCR, lists solely in-frame clones and lacks some. Of about 100,000 clones detected, approximately 91% appear once; the ten largest clones hold 0.85% to 1%. Source material: peripheral blood. These receptors came from a man between 60 and 75 years old with acute or convalescent COVID-19.

This clone was counted only a few times. The CDR3 protein is CASSQVGHFDGYTF. CDR3 coding DNA: TGCGCCAGCAGCCAAGTCGGACATTTTGATGGCTACACCTTC. The rearrangement joins TRBV4-1 to TRBJ1-2; TRBD1 is a possible D gene (5 bases). V shed 1 base and J shed 6 bases, with 12 bases lying between them. Germline V gene lookup returns CDR1 MGHRA and CDR2 YSYEKL. The CDR3 runs to 14 residues.

This clone was seen once. This chain uses TRBV5-1 with TRBJ1-2; 8 positions agree with TRBD1. The V gene end was trimmed by 1 base and the J gene end by 8 bases; junction bases not matched to a gene: 7. The CDR3 loop spans 14 amino acids. Germline CDR1 and CDR2: SGHRS and YFSETQ. CDR3 coding DNA: TGCGCCAGCAGCTTGACAGGACAGGGAAAAGGCTACACCTTC. Protein: CASSLTGQGKGYTF.

The V gene is TRBV28, the J gene TRBJ1-5; 9 bases line up with TRBD1. In germline, CDR1 is MDHEN, CDR2 SYDVKM. Trimming took 6 bases from V and 4 from J; bases not matched to a gene: 7. The CDR3 sequence is 15 residues long. CDR3 region: CASRFTGGGNQPQHF. The CDR3 region has the DNA TGTGCCAGCAGGTTTACAGGGGGCGGAAATCAGCCCCAGCATTTT.

V is TRBV24-1 and J is TRBJ2-3; D possibly corresponds to TRBD2 (6 bases). CDR3 length: 14 residues. Trimming cost V 9 bases and J 3 bases, with 15 bases left between them. Germline V lookup: CDR1 KGHDR, CDR2 SFDVKD. The CDR3 loop reads CATAVGGPTDTQYF. The DNA of the CDR3 is TGTGCCACCGCTGTAGGAGGGCCAACAGATACGCAGTATTTT.

J is TRBJ2-1 and V is TRBV6-5; 13 bases align to TRBD2. In germline, CDR1 is MNHEY, CDR2 SVGAGI. This CDR3 has 15 residues. With 6 bases clipped from V and 8 bases from J, the junction kept 7 bases outside the gene matches. In DNA, the CDR3 is TGTGCCAGCAGGTGGACTAGCGGGAGATTGGATGAGCAGTTCTTC. Its protein product is CASRWTSGRLDEQFF.

The gene calls are TRBV27 and TRBJ2-2; TRBD2 agrees at 8 bases. The V gene's germline CDR1 is MNHEY and CDR2 SMNVEV (reference sequence). This CDR3 contains 15 residues. V dropped 3 bases and J dropped 4; count of bases not matched to a gene: 4. CDR3 region: CASSFGGDGTGELFF. For the CDR3, the DNA is TGTGCCAGCAGTTTCGGGGGGGATGGCACCGGGGAGCTGTTTTTT.

The chain has TRBV7-3 and TRBJ1-1; possibly TRBD1 for D (5 bases). The V end lost 6 bases, the J end lost 1 base, and 12 bases lay between the germline ends. CDR1 is SGHTA, CDR2 FQGTGA, per germline. This CDR3 has 14 amino acids. In DNA, the CDR3 is TGTGCCAGCAGTCCGGGTGGGGCGAACACTGAAGCTTTCTTT. It specifies CASSPGGANTEAFF.

This clone appeared a single time. This chain joins TRBV3-1 (or the pseudogene TRBV3-2) and TRBJ2-6, with 16 bases matching TRBD2. Germline values: CDR1 LGHDT, CDR2 YNNKEL (reference sequence). V dropped 4 bases and J dropped 4; count of bases not matched to a gene: 10. CDR3 length: 20 residues. DNA for the CDR3: TGTGCCAGCAGCCCCCGGGGGACTAGCGGGAGGGTAGGAGGGGCCAACGTCCTGACTTTC. This gives the protein CASSPRGTSGRVGGANVLTF.

The chain is built from TRBV23-1 and TRBJ2-5, with D possibly being TRBD1 (6 bases). TRBV23-1 is filed as an ORF, its function uncertain. The CDR3 contains 14 residues. The ends were cut back, 3 bases at V and 6 bases at J, with 14 bases in the middle. CDR3 region: CASSHGGVWKTQYF. CDR3 in DNA: TGCGCCAGCAGTCATGGGGGCGTTTGGAAGACCCAGTACTTC.

The rearrangement links TRBV11-2 to TRBJ1-2, with D uncertain. Trimming removed 5 bases from V and 5 bases from J, with 9 bases in between. Germline V gene sequence: CDR1 SGHAT, CDR2 FQNNGV. CDR3 size: 12 residues. The CDR3 loop is CASSPLGYGYTF. The CDR3, as DNA: TGTGCCAGCAGCCCGCTAGGATATGGCTACACCTTC. Drawing the rest from reference TRBV11-2 and TRBJ1-2, the complete variable domain is EAGVAQSPRYKIIEKRQSVAFWCNPISGHATLYWYQQILGQGPKLLIQFQNNGVVDDSQLPKDRFSAERLKGVDSTLKIQPAKLEDSAVYLCASSPLGYGYTFGSGTRLTVV.

This chain joins TRBV27 and TRBJ2-7, with D possibly being TRBD2 (6 bases). Per the germline V gene, CDR1 is MNHEY and CDR2 is SMNVEV (reference sequence). The CDR3 is 13 residues long. V was pared by 6 bases and J by 2 bases, with 11 bases between. The CDR3 sequence: CASSPLATYEQYF. The CDR3 DNA sequence: TGTGCCAGCAGCCCACTAGCCACCTACGAGCAGTACTTC.

In nucleotides, the CDR3 is TGTGCCAGCAGCGTAGAGGGGTTTCGCACAGATACGCAGTATTTT. It encodes CASSVEGFRTDTQYF. The chain combines TRBV9 with TRBJ2-3; weak D call: TRBD1 (5 bases). V lost 0 bases to trimming and J lost 1 base, with 9 bases between them. CDR3 length equals 15 residues. The germline gives CDR1 SGDLS, CDR2 YYNGEE.

The rearrangement joins TRBV6-5 to TRBJ2-5; D possibly corresponds to TRBD1 (6 bases). Germline V gives CDR1 MNHEY, CDR2 SVGAGI. Trimming removed 6 bases at V and 10 bases at J, with 24 bases between. The CDR3 is made up of 15 amino acids. The CDR3 nucleotides read TGTGCCAGCAGCGCACAGGGAGCCCCACAAGCTGTCCAGTACTTC. As protein: CASSAQGAPQAVQYF.

The rearrangement joins TRBV6-1 to TRBJ2-7; no clear D. The germline V and J ends were trimmed by 2 bases and 6 bases, with 5 bases remaining between them. The CDR3 is 11 amino acids. Looked up from germline, CDR1 is MNHNS and CDR2 is SASEGT. The CDR3 nucleotides are TGTGCCAGCAGTGAACCGGGCGAGCAGTACGTC. Translating it yields CASSEPGEQYV.